Listed here are 9 T cell receptor beta chains from one sample, sequenced in a study of glioma-infiltrating T cells after dendritic cell vaccination. Clones were read by immunoSEQ multiplex PCR, and TCRdb kept only the in-frame ones, dropping some. Of roughly 100,000 clones in the sample, about four fifths were seen once. The sample was blood, taken before dendritic cell vaccination. The receptor source for this set is a human donor with glioblastoma.

The chain is built from TRBV19 and TRBJ1-5; D possibly corresponds to TRBD1 (6 bases). The CDR3 sequence is 17 residues long. Trimming cost V 4 bases and J 0 bases, with 16 bases left between them. Germline V lookup: CDR1 LNHDA, CDR2 SQIVND (reference sequence). CDR3 nucleotides: TGTGCCAGTAGTACACAGGGTTCTAGGTATAGCAATCAGCCCCAGCATTTT. Its protein is CASSTQGSRYSNQPQHF.

This chain uses TRBV6-5 with TRBJ1-1; no firm D call. The CDR3 is 13 amino acids. Germline values: CDR1 MNHEY, CDR2 SVGAGI. V lost 6 bases and J lost 3, with 11 bases in between. This CDR3 is CASSSPQDTEAFF. The CDR3, as DNA: TGTGCCAGCAGCTCCCCTCAGGACACTGAAGCTTTCTTT.

This clone was found once. This chain connects TRBV14 to TRBJ1-1; D is uncertain. Germline values: CDR1 SGHDN, CDR2 FVKESK. CDR3 length: 14 residues. V was clipped by 1 base and J by 4 bases, with 10 bases between them. The CDR3 DNA reads TGTGCCAGCAGCCAAGTCCGGGTCCGCACTGAAGCTTTCTTT. Translation gives CASSQVRVRTEAFF. The variable domain in full, with the rest retrieved from reference TRBV14 and TRBJ1-1, is EAGVTQFPSHSVIEKGQTVTLRCDPISGHDNLYWYRRVMGKEIKFLLHFVKESKQDESGMPNNRFLAERTGGTYSTLKVQPAELEDSGVYFCASSQVRVRTEAFFGQGTRLTVV.

The rearrangement links TRBV5-4 to TRBJ1-2; 10 nucleotides line up with TRBD1. The length of the CDR3 is 16 residues. Germline V CDR1 and CDR2: SGHNT, YYREEE (reference sequence). V shed 4 bases, J shed 2 bases, and the junction held 8 bases outside the gene matches. In DNA, the CDR3 is TGTGCCAGCAGCAGCCACTGGGACAGGGGCAACTATGGCTACACCTTC. Translating gives CASSSHWDRGNYGYTF.

This chain connects TRBV19 to TRBJ1-2, with D perhaps TRBD1 (6 bases). CDR1 is LNHDA and CDR2 is SQIVND in the germline V gene (reference sequence). The V end was cut by 7 bases, the J end by 5 bases, with 26 bases between. The CDR3 loop spans 17 amino acids. The CDR3 DNA is TGTGCCAGTACCACGGACAGTTTTCCATTTGATCGGTATGGCTACACCTTC. This sequence encodes CASTTDSFPFDRYGYTF.

V gene TRBV11-3 combines with J gene TRBJ1-4; no clear D gene. Between the trimmed V and J ends, which lost 6 bases and 1 base, there was a span of 9 bases. Germline CDR1 SGHNT, CDR2 YENEEA. The CDR3 loop spans 14 amino acids. The CDR3 DNA sequence: TGTGCCAGCAGTGGAGACGGAACTAATGAAAAACTGTTTTTT. This gives the protein CASSGDGTNEKLFF.

V and J are TRBV7-6 and TRBJ2-3; D remains ambiguous. V was shortened by 4 bases and J by 2 bases, with 7 bases between the two germline ends. The CDR3 is 13 amino acids. Germline V gene sequence: CDR1 SGHVS, CDR2 FNYEAQ. CDR3 DNA: TGTGCCAGCAGCTCTCTTAACACAGATACGCAGTATTTT. This gives the protein CASSSLNTDTQYF.

The rearrangement joins TRBV30 to TRBJ2-3, with TRBD1 matching over 7 bases. J gave up 1 base and V 4 bases, and 5 bases lay outside the gene matches. CDR1 and CDR2 (germline): GTSNPN, SVGIG (reference sequence). The CDR3 consists of 14 residues. This CDR3 reads CAWNRQGGTDTQYF. The CDR3 DNA follows: TGTGCCTGGAATCGACAGGGAGGCACAGATACGCAGTATTTT.

V usage is TRBV10-3 and J usage is TRBJ2-7, with D possibly matching TRBD1 (6 bases). The CDR3 contains 13 residues. V gave up 6 bases and J gave up 3 bases, with 12 bases separating them. CDR1 is ENHRY, CDR2 SYGVKD, per germline. As DNA, the CDR3 is TGTGCCATCAGCTTGGACAGCATCTACGAGCAGTACTTC. This sequence encodes CAISLDSIYEQYF.